Listed below are T cell receptor beta chains from one sample, sequenced in a study of T cell responses to AZD1222 COVID-19 vaccine. TCRdb's table, derived via immunoSEQ multiplex PCR, lists solely in-frame clones and lacks some. Among about 180,000 clones, around 89% were seen once, and the ten largest hold roughly a quarter. Material: peripheral blood, obtained 28 days after the second AZD1222 dose. These receptors originate from an adult who received the AZD1222 COVID-19 vaccine. The CDR3 runs from the conserved cysteine through the conserved F or W. The D gene is left open where the match is weak. For some rows the clone size is stated as once, few or many, or as a class when expanded; others skip it.

v_gene: TRBV6-5; d_gene: TRBD1; abundance: NA; j_gene: TRBJ2-7; CDR3aa: CASSYRPGTGFHEQYF; CDR3nt: TGTGCCAGCAGTTACCGCCCCGGGACAGGGTTCCACGAGCAGTACTTC
v_gene: TRBV24-1; d_gene: NA; abundance: NA; j_gene: TRBJ2-7; CDR3aa: CATRGSYEQYF; CDR3nt: TGTGCCACCAGGGGTTCCTACGAGCAGTACTTC
v_gene: TRBV7-2; d_gene: TRBD2; abundance: NA; j_gene: TRBJ2-5; CDR3aa: CASSLFGGSQETQYF; CDR3nt: TGTGCCAGCAGCTTATTCGGCGGGAGTCAAGAGACCCAGTACTTC
v_gene: TRBV5-1; d_gene: NA; abundance: NA; j_gene: TRBJ2-7; CDR3aa: CASSSSSYEQYF; CDR3nt: TGCGCCAGCAGCTCGAGCTCCTACGAGCAGTACTTC
v_gene: TRBV5-3; d_gene: NA; abundance: NA; j_gene: TRBJ2-7; CDR3aa: CARSLVPSFLGHEQYF; CDR3nt: TGTGCCAGAAGCTTGGTTCCATCTTTCCTAGGGCACGAGCAGTACTTC
v_gene: TRBV9; d_gene: NA; abundance: NA; j_gene: TRBJ1-2; CDR3aa: CASSGLGGQGYGYTF; CDR3nt: TGTGCCAGCAGCGGCCTGGGGGGGCAGGGCTATGGCTACACCTTC
v_gene: TRBV30; d_gene: NA; abundance: NA; j_gene: TRBJ2-7; CDR3aa: CAWRTGRWRTYEQYF; CDR3nt: TGTGCCTGGAGGACGGGACGGTGGAGGACCTACGAGCAGTACTTC
v_gene: TRBV7-7; d_gene: TRBD2; abundance: NA; j_gene: TRBJ2-1; CDR3aa: CASAPSSGSLYEQFF; CDR3nt: TGTGCTAGCGCCCCGAGTAGCGGGAGTCTGTATGAGCAGTTCTTC
v_gene: TRBV30; d_gene: NA; abundance: NA; j_gene: TRBJ1-6; CDR3aa: CAWSSGGGNSPLHF; CDR3nt: TGTGCCTGGAGCTCGGGAGGCGGTAATTCACCCCTCCACTTT
v_gene: TRBV5-1; d_gene: NA; abundance: once; j_gene: TRBJ2-7; CDR3aa: CASSLVSYVYEQYF; CDR3nt: TGCGCCAGCAGCTTGGTTAGCTACGTCTACGAGCAGTACTTC
v_gene: TRBV13; d_gene: NA; abundance: NA; j_gene: TRBJ2-6; CDR3aa: CASSLVSWGRVLTGANVLTF; CDR3nt: TGTGCCAGCAGCCTGGTTTCTTGGGGCAGGGTCCTTACCGGGGCCAACGTCCTGACTTTC
v_gene: TRBV19; d_gene: NA; abundance: NA; j_gene: TRBJ1-5; CDR3aa: CASTLRGNQPQHF; CDR3nt: TGTGCCAGTACCCTCCGGGGGAATCAGCCCCAGCATTTT
v_gene: TRBV6-5; d_gene: TRBD1; abundance: NA; j_gene: TRBJ2-7; CDR3aa: CASSYSGDSSYEQYF; CDR3nt: TGTGCCAGCAGTTACTCGGGGGACAGCTCCTACGAGCAGTACTTC
v_gene: TRBV19; d_gene: NA; abundance: NA; j_gene: TRBJ1-1; CDR3aa: CASSIGTLYTEAFF; CDR3nt: TGTGCCAGTAGTATTGGGACCCTATACACTGAAGCTTTCTTT
v_gene: TRBV3-1/TRBV3-2; d_gene: NA; abundance: once; j_gene: TRBJ2-5; CDR3aa: CVSSQDRLRETQYF; CDR3nt: TGTGTCAGCAGCCAAGATAGGCTAAGGGAGACCCAGTACTTC
v_gene: TRBV18; d_gene: NA; abundance: NA; j_gene: TRBJ2-7; CDR3aa: CASSGPRGGDEQYF; CDR3nt: TGTGCCAGCTCCGGACCCAGGGGTGGCGACGAGCAGTACTTC
v_gene: TRBV27; d_gene: TRBD1; abundance: NA; j_gene: TRBJ1-1; CDR3aa: CASSLYGTGWDTEAFF; CDR3nt: TGTGCCAGCAGTTTATATGGGACAGGATGGGACACTGAAGCTTTCTTT
v_gene: TRBV4-3; d_gene: NA; abundance: NA; j_gene: TRBJ1-3; CDR3aa: CASSQKRWSGNTIYF; CDR3nt: TGCGCCAGCAGCCAAAAGCGGTGGTCTGGAAACACCATATATTTT
v_gene: TRBV5-4; d_gene: NA; abundance: NA; j_gene: TRBJ2-3; CDR3aa: CASSSRGSTDTQYF; CDR3nt: TGTGCCAGCAGTTCCAGGGGTAGCACAGATACGCAGTATTTT
v_gene: TRBV6-2/TRBV6-3; d_gene: TRBD1; abundance: NA; j_gene: TRBJ2-1; CDR3aa: CASSLRQGAGNNEQFF; CDR3nt: TGTGCCAGCAGCCTTCGACAGGGGGCGGGGAACAATGAGCAGTTCTTC
v_gene: TRBV6-1; d_gene: TRBD1; abundance: NA; j_gene: TRBJ1-5; CDR3aa: CASSEGQGGQPQHF; CDR3nt: TGTGCCAGCAGTGAAGGACAGGGGGGTCAGCCCCAGCATTTT
v_gene: TRBV4-1; d_gene: TRBD2; abundance: NA; j_gene: TRBJ2-7; CDR3aa: CASSQGSLAGKDSYEQYF; CDR3nt: TGCGCCAGCAGCCAAGGGAGCCTAGCGGGAAAAGACTCCTACGAGCAGTACTTC
v_gene: TRBV28; d_gene: TRBD2; abundance: NA; j_gene: TRBJ2-6; CDR3aa: CASRGDRIPTSGANVLTF; CDR3nt: TGTGCCAGCCGGGGGGACCGGATCCCGACGTCTGGGGCCAACGTCCTGACTTTC
v_gene: TRBV20-1; d_gene: NA; abundance: NA; j_gene: TRBJ2-7; CDR3aa: CSASRQGRDYEQYF; CDR3nt: TGCAGTGCTAGTCGACAGGGGAGGGACTACGAGCAGTACTTC
v_gene: TRBV28; d_gene: NA; abundance: NA; j_gene: TRBJ2-4; CDR3aa: CASNLVGGRDDIQYF; CDR3nt: TGTGCCAGCAACCTCGTCGGGGGGCGGGATGACATTCAGTACTTC
v_gene: TRBV10-3; d_gene: TRBD1; abundance: NA; j_gene: TRBJ1-2; CDR3aa: CAIISPDRESGYTF; CDR3nt: TGTGCCATCATTTCCCCCGACAGGGAGAGTGGCTACACCTTC
v_gene: TRBV7-9; d_gene: TRBD1; abundance: NA; j_gene: TRBJ1-4; CDR3aa: CASSLGDSSNEKLFF; CDR3nt: TGTGCCAGCAGCTTAGGGGACAGTTCTAATGAAAAACTGTTTTTT
v_gene: TRBV2; d_gene: NA; abundance: few; j_gene: TRBJ1-5; CDR3aa: CASNRVGNQPQHF; CDR3nt: TGTGCCAGCAACAGGGTGGGCAATCAGCCCCAGCATTTT
v_gene: TRBV18; d_gene: TRBD1; abundance: NA; j_gene: TRBJ1-4; CDR3aa: CASSPRARGEEKLFF; CDR3nt: TGTGCCAGCTCACCCCGTGCCAGGGGGGAAGAAAAACTGTTTTTT
v_gene: TRBV19; d_gene: TRBD1; abundance: NA; j_gene: TRBJ2-1; CDR3aa: CASSVGQGAAEQFF; CDR3nt: TGTGCCAGTAGTGTCGGACAGGGGGCGGCTGAGCAGTTCTTC
v_gene: TRBV4-3; d_gene: NA; abundance: NA; j_gene: TRBJ2-5; CDR3aa: CASSQRLRETQYF; CDR3nt: TGCGCCAGCAGCCAACGGTTGAGAGAGACCCAGTACTTC
v_gene: TRBV5-5; d_gene: TRBD2; abundance: NA; j_gene: TRBJ2-2; CDR3aa: CASSSPGRGVSGELFF; CDR3nt: TGTGCCAGCAGCTCACCGGGACGGGGGGTGTCCGGGGAGCTGTTTTTT
v_gene: TRBV7-3; d_gene: NA; abundance: NA; j_gene: TRBJ1-6; CDR3aa: CASSSGWNSPLHF; CDR3nt: TGTGCCAGCAGTTCAGGGTGGAATTCACCCCTCCACTTT
v_gene: TRBV6-5; d_gene: NA; abundance: NA; j_gene: TRBJ2-2; CDR3aa: CASSPGGSVELFF; CDR3nt: TGTGCCAGCAGTCCGGGGGGCTCAGTGGAGCTGTTTTTT
v_gene: TRBV18; d_gene: NA; abundance: NA; j_gene: TRBJ2-3; CDR3aa: CASSSVADTQYF; CDR3nt: TGTGCCAGCTCGTCCGTAGCAGATACGCAGTATTTT
v_gene: TRBV28; d_gene: TRBD1; abundance: NA; j_gene: TRBJ2-1; CDR3aa: CASSETGNEQFF; CDR3nt: TGTGCCAGCAGTGAGACAGGGAATGAGCAGTTCTTC
v_gene: TRBV6-5; d_gene: NA; abundance: NA; j_gene: TRBJ1-1; CDR3aa: CASSYSIPGGTEAFF; CDR3nt: TGTGCCAGCAGTTACTCGATCCCGGGGGGCACTGAAGCTTTCTTT
v_gene: TRBV7-2; d_gene: NA; abundance: NA; j_gene: TRBJ2-1; CDR3aa: CASSLLVGRSEQFF; CDR3nt: TGTGCCAGCAGCTTACTTGTGGGGCGCTCTGAGCAGTTCTTC
v_gene: TRBV9; d_gene: TRBD1; abundance: NA; j_gene: TRBJ2-5; CDR3aa: CASSDPGTGVQETQYF; CDR3nt: TGTGCCAGCAGCGACCCCGGGACAGGGGTTCAAGAGACCCAGTACTTC
v_gene: TRBV5-4; d_gene: TRBD2; abundance: NA; j_gene: TRBJ2-7; CDR3aa: CASSYLADPYEQYF; CDR3nt: TGTGCCAGCAGCTATCTAGCGGACCCCTACGAGCAGTACTTC
v_gene: TRBV11-3; d_gene: NA; abundance: NA; j_gene: TRBJ2-3; CDR3aa: CASERQVRRRDTQYF; CDR3nt: TGTGCCAGCGAGAGGCAGGTAAGGCGTAGGGATACGCAGTATTTT
v_gene: TRBV5-1; d_gene: TRBD1; abundance: NA; j_gene: TRBJ2-5; CDR3aa: CASSSPGTGETQYF; CDR3nt: TGCGCCAGCAGCTCCCCCGGGACAGGGGAGACCCAGTACTTC
v_gene: TRBV7-8; d_gene: NA; abundance: NA; j_gene: TRBJ2-7; CDR3aa: CASSPVGWREQYF; CDR3nt: TGTGCCAGCAGCCCCGTGGGGTGGAGGGAGCAGTACTTC
v_gene: TRBV4-2; d_gene: NA; abundance: NA; j_gene: TRBJ2-1; CDR3aa: CASSPDSSPQGNEQFF; CDR3nt: TGTGCCAGCAGCCCAGATTCTAGCCCTCAGGGCAATGAGCAGTTCTTC
v_gene: TRBV7-3; d_gene: NA; abundance: NA; j_gene: TRBJ2-1; CDR3aa: CASSPLGGTEQFF; CDR3nt: TGTGCCAGCAGCCCCCTGGGGGGAACTGAGCAGTTCTTC
v_gene: TRBV6-2/TRBV6-3; d_gene: NA; abundance: NA; j_gene: TRBJ2-1; CDR3aa: CASSGNEQFF; CDR3nt: TGTGCCAGCAGTGGCAATGAGCAGTTCTTC
v_gene: TRBV9; d_gene: TRBD2; abundance: NA; j_gene: TRBJ2-2; CDR3aa: CASSLLAGGLDTGELFF; CDR3nt: TGTGCCAGCAGCCTCCTGGCGGGAGGGCTGGACACCGGGGAGCTGTTTTTT
v_gene: TRBV7-2; d_gene: NA; abundance: NA; j_gene: TRBJ2-5; CDR3aa: CATRRDNQETQYF; CDR3nt: TGTGCCACCCGGCGGGACAACCAAGAGACCCAGTACTTC
v_gene: TRBV6-1; d_gene: NA; abundance: NA; j_gene: TRBJ2-2; CDR3aa: CASSEALTARGLFF; CDR3nt: TGTGCCAGCAGTGAAGCGCTTACAGCGAGGGGGCTGTTTTTT
v_gene: TRBV7-9; d_gene: NA; abundance: few; j_gene: TRBJ2-3; CDR3aa: CASSLGSSTDTQYF; CDR3nt: TGTGCCAGCAGCTTAGGCTCTAGCACAGATACGCAGTATTTT